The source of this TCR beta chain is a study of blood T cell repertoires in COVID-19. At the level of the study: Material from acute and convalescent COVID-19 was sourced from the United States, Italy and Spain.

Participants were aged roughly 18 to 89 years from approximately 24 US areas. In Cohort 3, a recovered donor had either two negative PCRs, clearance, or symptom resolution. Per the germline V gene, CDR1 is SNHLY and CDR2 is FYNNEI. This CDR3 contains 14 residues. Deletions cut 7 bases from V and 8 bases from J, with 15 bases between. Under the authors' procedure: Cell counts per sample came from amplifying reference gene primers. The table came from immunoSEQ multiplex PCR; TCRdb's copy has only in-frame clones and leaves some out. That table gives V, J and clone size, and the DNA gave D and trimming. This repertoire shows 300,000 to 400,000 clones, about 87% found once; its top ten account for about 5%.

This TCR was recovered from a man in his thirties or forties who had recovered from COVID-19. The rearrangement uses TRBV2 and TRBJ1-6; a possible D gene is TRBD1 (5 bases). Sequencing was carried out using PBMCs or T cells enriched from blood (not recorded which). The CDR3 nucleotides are TGTGCCAGCACCGTGGACACTTTGTATTCACCCCTCCACTTT. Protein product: CASTVDTLYSPLHF.